This entry concerns a single T cell receptor (beta chain). The source of the sample is a study of beta chain features in type 1 diabetes. Expressed TCRB transcripts were sequenced because the isolated RNA had all been reverse transcribed beforehand. Data came from immunoSEQ multiplex PCR; TCRdb stores just in-frame clones and leaves some out. The sample holds more than 110,000 clones; 6.9% are singletons and the top ten take about 1.4%. Germline V gene lookup returns CDR1 SGHNT and CDR2 YYREEE (reference sequence). The ends lost 0 bases at V and 7 bases at J; junction bases unmatched: 0. There are 12 residues in the CDR3.

The receptor was isolated from a woman between 25 and 40 years old in good health. This chain uses TRBV5-4 with TRBJ2-7, with 8 bases lining up with TRBD1. Sequenced: central memory CD4+ T cells from blood. The chain's CDR3 is CASSLDRGEQYF. Written as DNA, the CDR3 is TGTGCCAGCAGCTTGGACAGGGGGGAGCAGTACTTC.